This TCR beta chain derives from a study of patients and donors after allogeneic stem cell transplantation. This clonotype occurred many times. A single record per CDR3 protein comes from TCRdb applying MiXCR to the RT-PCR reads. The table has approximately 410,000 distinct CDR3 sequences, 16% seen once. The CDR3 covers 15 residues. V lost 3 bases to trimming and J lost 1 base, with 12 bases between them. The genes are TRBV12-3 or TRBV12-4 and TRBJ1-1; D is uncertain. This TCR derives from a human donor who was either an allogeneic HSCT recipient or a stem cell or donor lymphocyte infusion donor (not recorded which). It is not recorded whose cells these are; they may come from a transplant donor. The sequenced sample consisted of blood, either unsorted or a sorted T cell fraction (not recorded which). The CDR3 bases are TGTGCCAGCAGTTTCCTGGGAGGAGGGAACACTGAAGCTTTCTTT. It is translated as CASSFLGGGNTEAFF.